What follows describes a single T cell receptor (beta chain). It has no known antigen specificity. Base-call qualities are not available, and no considerably larger clone is one nucleotide away. These data belong to a study of cytomegalovirus exposure and HLA in healthy donors (dated by TCRdb to 2016 to 2017). General notes on the study: In an earlier analysis of under 600 of the donors, about 270 Gb of sequence data and just under 120 million unique TCR beta sequences from 180 million or so T cells were reported. An early release that covered about 600 HLA-typed donors contained approximately 300 gigabases of sequencing data and 85 million to 100 million unique TCR sequences. Of the roughly 400 genotyped donors, over 80% were placed in the genetic ancestry cluster associated with self-reported Caucasian donors. The study aimed to test whether signatures of past pathogen exposure could be identified by cataloging public T cell receptors. The study profiled the T cell repertoires of 500 to 800 subjects by immunosequencing and related them to cytomegalovirus serostatus. Along with the approximately 700-subject first cohort, a separate validation cohort of roughly 110 different subjects was used. To predict cytomegalovirus infection status, the study brought together high-throughput TCR immunosequencing, statistical association of individual TCRs with disease status, and machine learning. In a later analysis, previously published TCR beta repertoires from several hundred donors were re-analyzed and high-resolution HLA genotyping was added so that TCR occurrence patterns could be studied. The later analysis used no new phenotypic data to find candidate immune exposures, relying instead on TCR beta sequences and their occurrence across donors. In an earlier analysis of more than 550 of the donors, high-throughput TCR beta sequencing was used to judge whether each TCR beta V gene segment behaved as functional or pseudogenic. Donor age, sex, ethnicity and CMV serostatus were compiled alongside the repertoire data. A later genetic analysis used genome-wide SNP genotypes for 398 of the 666 donors, treating that subset as a discovery cohort. All discovery cohort repertoires had been generated using a single sequencing platform. Class I and class II HLA loci were covered by the typing at four-digit resolution. The number of typed donors differed by locus: about 629-630 for A, B, C, DRB1 and DQB1; some 540 for DQA1; 606 for DPA1; and roughly 490 for DPB1. Because of strong linkage in the cohort, roughly 5 DR-DQ haplotypes were treated as single units for association and clustering. Among over 350 genotyped donors of the cohort, an average of around 240,000 unique TCR beta nucleotide sequences were sequenced per donor, roughly 20% of them non-productive.

The library relied on the immunoSEQ multiplex PCR assay. For the multiplex PCR, a mixture combining 60 forward primers for TCR Vbeta segments and 13 reverse primers for TCR Jbeta segments was used. The CDR3 region of rearranged TCR beta genes was amplified from genomic DNA by a multiplex PCR assay. On the Illumina HiSeq System, the amplified TCR beta libraries were sequenced as 87-base-pair reads. Turning to the authors' computational methods: A later analysis tallied 75 million to 85 million unique TCR beta chains across the 610 or so repertoires, and around 10 million of those chains were shared by two or more donors. To remove PCR and sequencing errors, raw reads were error-corrected and collapsed into unique sequences using a nearest-neighbor algorithm that merged closely related sequences. V, D and J gene segments were assigned by aligning CDR3 sequences to IMGT reference sequences. Each retained sequence needed at least a six-nucleotide match to both a V gene segment and a J gene segment. A rearrangement was called productive if the CDR3 had no stop codons and remained in frame with V and J, and every other rearrangement was called non-productive. CDR3 was defined by IMGT convention, running from the second conserved V-encoded cysteine to the conserved J-encoded phenylalanine. In an earlier analysis of just under 600 of the donors, sequences lacking an unambiguous match to a single V gene segment were excluded. An earlier analysis of a few hundred of the donors called V segments functional above 56.7% productive rearrangements and segregating when the between-donor standard deviation exceeded 5%. A statistical classification framework was built to diagnose cytomegalovirus status from the catalog of TCR beta chain sequences. In a later analysis, V and J genes were assigned by comparing TCR nucleotide sequences against IMGT/GENE-DB human TR gene sequences. Using the TCRdist pipeline, a later analysis assigned CDR3 sequences along with most-parsimonious VDJ recombination scenarios. In a later analysis, each TCR beta chain was defined by its CDR3 amino acid sequence together with its V-gene family, and reads without a unique V-gene family were excluded. A later analysis removed roughly 590 highly shared, low-generation-probability nucleotide sequences to deal with suspected cross-contamination and a sequencing artifact. For each public chain, a later analysis derived a clonal expansion index from normalized ranks of inferred template counts within each repertoire. Generation probabilities in a later analysis came from a VDJ recombination model fitted to out-of-frame rearrangements, and those results were checked against IGoR. In a later analysis, hypergeometric tests were used to score TCR-TCR, TCR-HLA and TCR-CMV co-occurrence, with a repertoire-size bias correction applied to TCR pairs. To estimate false discovery rates, a later analysis permuted the HLA or CMV assignments 20 times. In a later analysis, co-occurring TCRs were grouped using DBSCAN, with TCRdist sequence similarity added in when clustering inside HLA-allele-positive subsets. Repertoires with fewer than 30,000 or more than 120,000 public chains, plus five repertoires with anomalous nucleotide sharing, were excluded from co-occurrence clustering. Here the immuneACCESS table is served through TCRdb, limited to in-frame sequences with V and J called. Missing clones are a known gap in these copies; in checked studies unresolved V genes cover under half, and the rest lacks a known reason. V and J calls and clone size come straight from that table; D and trimming were deduced from the DNA. The sample yields around 150,000 clones; roughly 85% were counted once. About a tenth of the sample goes to the ten largest clones.

The study at large found these results: Linkage disequilibrium might explain the correlated functional status among segregating V segments, but an unknown experimental factor could not be ruled out. In a later analysis, several top co-occurrence clusters were reported to appear linked to parvovirus B19, influenza, CMV and Epstein-Barr virus. A cluster of highly shared sequence variants was judged likely to represent a technical artifact of the sequencing pipeline. In a later genetic analysis, a missense DCLRE1C variant was associated with V-gene and J-gene trimming of TCR beta chains, and the association was replicated in an independent cohort. In both the original and validation cohorts, the classifier was reported to diagnose cytomegalovirus status with high specificity and sensitivity. A further reported finding was that TCR beta sequences accurately predicted the HLA-A and HLA-B alleles for most subjects in the first cohort. Most CMV-associated TCR beta chains appeared to be HLA-restricted in a later analysis, and the HLA associations seemed to be driven largely by CMV exposure. Because some donors lacked HLA typing at each locus, the association tests relied only on the typed subset. At a false discovery rate of 0.05, a later analysis linked around 17,000 TCR beta sequences to specific HLA alleles. For the cohort, immune exposure information was limited to CMV serostatus. In a later genetic analysis, fewer N-insertions in productive TCRs were reported among donors in an Asian-associated ancestry cluster than the approximately 630-donor mean. The study gave a list of about 170 TCR beta chains associated with cytomegalovirus. In this cohort, only TCR beta chains were sequenced, and detectable features were limited by the absence of alpha or paired-chain data. A few of the identified cytomegalovirus-associated TCR beta chains were confirmed in vitro to be specific for cytomegalovirus antigens. Most TCR sequences were observed very rarely across donors, whereas some public TCRs were present in many individuals. Broadly in line with IMGT annotations, most TCR beta V segments showed up in productive rearrangements about 87% or about 30% of the time in an earlier analysis of 450 to 600 of the donors. According to a later analysis, TCR association rates differed among HLA loci, with DRB1 alleles showing the most associated TCRs and HLA-C alleles showing the fewest. A later analysis found that HLA-associated TCR beta chains were more clonally expanded and had lower generation probabilities than equally common non-associated chains. Roughly uniform sequencing depth across donors was assumed in presence/absence analyses, although this assumption may not hold. According to the authors, the approach could potentially be generalized to other disease states and immunological phenotypes. Because counts were too low, about 15 rarely observed V segments, including chromosome 9 orphons, were left out of the earlier analysis of a few hundred of the donors. Strong co-occurrence of HLA alleles, especially DR and DQ, made assigning TCR associations to individual alleles difficult.

The cohort was made up of roughly 670 healthy bone marrow donors. Cohort members were all nominally healthy when sampled, although unrecorded immune exposures were likely present. The donor tested CMV seropositive, placing the donor among the 289 seropositive members of the cohort. Every donor gave a peripheral blood sample, and the peripheral blood mononuclear cells from that sample were used for TCR beta sequencing. The Qiagen DNeasy Blood Extraction Kit was used to extract genomic DNA from the blood cell samples. Sequencing was carried out using PBMCs. This clonotype was obtained from a man between 18 and 35 years old in good health and CMV-seropositive.

The DNA sequence follows: TGTGCCAGCAGCTTAGCGCTGGGGGTGACAGGGAACACCGGGGAGCTGTTTTTT. Translated, this is CASSLALGVTGNTGELFF. The sequence is built from TRBV7-8 and TRBJ2-2; TRBD1 is perhaps the D gene, given 6 matching bases. Taken from cysteine to phenylalanine, the CDR3 has 18 residues. Kept here is only the CDR3 DNA, which spans 54 bases and is read in frame from base 1. The V end loses 0 bases and the J end loses 1 base, and a stretch of 15 bases separates them. From a lookup of the germline V gene, CDR1 and CDR2 are SGHVS and FQNEAQ.